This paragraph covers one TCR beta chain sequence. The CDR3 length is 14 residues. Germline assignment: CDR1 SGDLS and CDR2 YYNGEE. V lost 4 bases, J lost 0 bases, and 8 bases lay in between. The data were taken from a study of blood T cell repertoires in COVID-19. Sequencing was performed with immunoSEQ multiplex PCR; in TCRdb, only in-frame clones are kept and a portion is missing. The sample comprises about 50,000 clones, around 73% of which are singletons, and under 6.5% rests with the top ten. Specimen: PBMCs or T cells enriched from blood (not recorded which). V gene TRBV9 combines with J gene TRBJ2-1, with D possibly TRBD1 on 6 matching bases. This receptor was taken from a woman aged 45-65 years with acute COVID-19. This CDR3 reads CASSSDSSYNEQFF. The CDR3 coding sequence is TGTGCCAGCAGCTCGGACAGCTCCTACAATGAGCAGTTCTTC.